The rows below give T cell receptor beta chains drawn from one sample of a study of T cell responses to AZD1222 COVID-19 vaccine. Profiled with immunoSEQ multiplex PCR; TCRdb holds only in-frame clones, not every one. Among around 89,000 clones listed, 75% to 90% were seen once. The input for sequencing was peripheral blood, taken 28 days after the second AZD1222 dose. The receptors were sampled from an adult who received the AZD1222 COVID-19 vaccine. Both conserved end residues are part of each CDR3. Fields, in order: clone size, J gene, V gene, D gene, CDR3 protein, CDR3 DNA. The D gene is left open where the match is weak. Size tells how often a clone was seen (once, few, many) or the class of an expanded clone, and some rows leave it out.

>-|TRBJ1-1|TRBV11-3|-
CASSLEGNTGNTEAFF
TGTGCCAGCAGCTTAGAGGGGAACACCGGGAACACTGAAGCTTTCTTT
>-|TRBJ2-3|TRBV12-3/TRBV12-4|-
CASSLGSTDTQYF
TGTGCCAGCAGTTTAGGGAGTACAGATACGCAGTATTTT
>once|TRBJ1-2|TRBV5-5|-
CASSILDTPANYGYTF
TGTGCCAGCTCTATTTTAGACACCCCAGCTAACTATGGCTACACCTTC
>few|TRBJ1-4|TRBV11-3|-
CASSFFSTNEKLFF
TGTGCCAGCAGCTTTTTTTCAACTAATGAAAAACTGTTTTTT
>once|TRBJ2-1|TRBV6-1|-
CASSETQDTYNEQFF
TGTGCCAGCAGTGAAACCCAAGACACCTACAATGAGCAGTTCTTC
>-|TRBJ2-1|TRBV5-6|TRBD2
CASSGTSGGVYNEQFF
TGTGCCAGCAGCGGGACTAGCGGGGGGGTTTACAATGAGCAGTTCTTC
>-|TRBJ2-2|TRBV12-3/TRBV12-4|-
CASSAGHTGELFF
TGTGCCAGCAGTGCAGGGCACACCGGGGAGCTGTTTTTT
>-|TRBJ1-2|TRBV20-1|-
CSASDGEGYTF
TGCAGTGCCAGCGACGGAGAAGGCTACACCTTC
>few|TRBJ2-7|TRBV18|-
CASHLTPVSSYEQYF
TGTGCCAGCCACCTCACCCCTGTGTCCTCCTACGAGCAGTACTTC
>-|TRBJ2-3|TRBV18|-
CASSPQSTDTQYF
TGTGCCAGCTCACCCCAGAGTACAGATACGCAGTATTTT
>few|TRBJ1-2|TRBV5-6|TRBD1
CASSFDRATVGYTF
TGTGCCAGCAGCTTCGACAGGGCAACGGTGGGCTACACCTTC
>-|TRBJ2-1|TRBV30|-
CAWIGTHQFF
TGTGCCTGGATTGGGACCCATCAGTTCTTC
>-|TRBJ1-1|TRBV6-2/TRBV6-3|TRBD1
CASSSKQGAGGTEAFF
TGTGCCAGCAGTTCGAAACAGGGGGCAGGGGGGACTGAAGCTTTCTTT
>-|TRBJ2-5|TRBV18|-
CASSLRQQETQYF
TGTGCCAGCTCACTTCGACAGCAAGAGACCCAGTACTTC
>-|TRBJ1-1|TRBV10-3|TRBD1
CAISEPGQGDTEAFF
TGTGCCATCAGTGAGCCCGGACAGGGAGACACTGAAGCTTTCTTT
>-|TRBJ1-6|TRBV5-1|-
CASSRDRSSYNSPLHF
TGCGCCAGCAGCCGCGACCGGAGCTCCTATAATTCACCCCTCCACTTT
>few|TRBJ1-6|TRBV12-3/TRBV12-4|-
CASSSARNSPLHF
TGTGCCAGCTCATCAGCCCGAAATTCACCCCTCCACTTT
>-|TRBJ1-1|TRBV28|-
CASSFERARAFF
TGTGCCAGCAGTTTTGAAAGGGCTCGGGCTTTCTTT
>-|TRBJ2-3|TRBV11-3|-
CASSFGGLTDTQYF
TGTGCCAGCAGCTTTGGGGGGTTGACAGATACGCAGTATTTT
>-|TRBJ2-1|TRBV27|TRBD1
CASSLTGVSYNEQFF
TGTGCCAGCAGTTTAACAGGGGTTTCCTACAATGAGCAGTTCTTC
>-|TRBJ1-1|TRBV7-9|-
CASSETGMNTEAFF
TGTGCCAGCAGCGAGACGGGGATGAACACTGAAGCTTTCTTT
>-|TRBJ1-1|TRBV7-9|-
CASTHSRDTEAFF
TGTGCCAGCACCCACTCCAGGGACACTGAAGCTTTCTTT
>-|TRBJ1-1|TRBV19|-
CASSWGNTEAFF
TGTGCCAGTAGTTGGGGTAACACTGAAGCTTTCTTT
>-|TRBJ2-2|TRBV3-1/TRBV3-2|-
CASSQSGGNGELFF
TGTGCCAGCAGCCAATCAGGGGGGAACGGGGAGCTGTTTTTT
>once|TRBJ1-1|TRBV19|-
CASPVPPGETEAFF
TGTGCCAGTCCCGTACCCCCCGGGGAGACTGAAGCTTTCTTT